These T cell receptor beta chains were read from a single sample in a study of blood T cell repertoires in COVID-19. Using immunoSEQ multiplex PCR, the repertoire was profiled, and TCRdb retains in-frame clones only, with some absent. The sample holds around 300,000 clones; approximately 88% are singletons and the top ten take 1.5% to 2%. Source material: peripheral blood. The receptors stem from a woman between 25 and 40 years old with COVID-19, enrolled during active disease. Each CDR3 is given with its conserved first and last residue. The order of the fields is V gene, J gene, clone size, CDR3 protein. A row's size may be missing; if present it is once, few, many or a size class.

TRBV27,TRBJ2-3,-,CATKGGNTDTQYF
TRBV28,TRBJ1-6,-,CASSLIGQGISPLHF
TRBV18,TRBJ1-6,-,CASSPRADGGSPLHF
TRBV7-9,TRBJ2-4,once,CASSALAGEAKNIQYF
TRBV19,TRBJ1-5,-,CASSIALGLGLKNQPQHF
TRBV18,TRBJ2-1,-,CASSPLAGGYNEQFF
TRBV5-1,TRBJ1-2,-,CASSVDREQYGYTF
TRBV7-3,TRBJ2-2,-,CASSLFGGGQGAAGELFF
TRBV5-5,TRBJ1-2,-,CASSLKTAEIYGYTF
TRBV7-9,TRBJ1-1,-,CASSSQGDRTEAFF
TRBV28,TRBJ1-5,-,CASSLLRQPQHF
TRBV7-9,TRBJ2-2,-,CASSLPVAAGELFF
TRBV6-5,TRBJ1-5,-,CASATGAGQPQHF
TRBV29-1,TRBJ1-2,-,CSAAPGTWDSGTF
TRBV2,TRBJ1-1,once,CASSELFGGKAFF
TRBV18,TRBJ2-1,once,CASSGNLGYNEQFF
TRBV18,TRBJ2-2,-,CASSPELAGANTGELFF
TRBV9,TRBJ2-1,-,CASSDRQSSYNEQFF
TRBV6-5,TRBJ1-1,once,CASSRSGGTEAFF
TRBV9,TRBJ1-2,-,CASSPRGQGSGYTF
TRBV3-1/TRBV3-2,TRBJ1-1,-,CASSNTGTVGTEAFF
TRBV7-2,TRBJ1-2,-,CASSLSPGNYGYTF
TRBV2,TRBJ1-1,-,CASSERDRGNTEAFF
TRBV12-3/TRBV12-4,TRBJ2-1,once,CASSRRLWGQFF
TRBV6-2/TRBV6-3,TRBJ2-2,few,CASSYSIGQTFNTGELFF
TRBV7-2,TRBJ1-1,-,CASSLLVGQPLELAFF
TRBV11-2,TRBJ2-1,few,CASSQTGRDEQFF
TRBV5-6,TRBJ1-2,-,CASSLVAAGGYGYTF
TRBV5-8,TRBJ2-1,-,CASSLGLAVRGQFF
TRBV6-6,TRBJ1-1,-,CASSKTGGGSTEAFF
TRBV27,TRBJ2-1,-,CASSPLGEYSYNEQFF
TRBV7-9,TRBJ1-1,-,CASSLGGLRKVNTEAFF
TRBV19,TRBJ2-5,-,CASSKARGIETQYF
TRBV9,TRBJ2-1,-,CASSVSGGSANEQFF
TRBV9,TRBJ2-5,-,CASSPGTSGGEETQYF
TRBV19,TRBJ1-5,-,CASRGTENQPQHF
TRBV2,TRBJ1-4,-,CASSSPGTVNEKLFF
TRBV28,TRBJ1-5,-,CASTIMGLPQHF
TRBV7-2,TRBJ1-6,-,CASSSQPTGTNSPLHF
TRBV7-3,TRBJ1-1,-,CASSLAGWGEAFF
TRBV6-1,TRBJ1-4,once,CASSEQTAQDEKLFF
TRBV2,TRBJ2-1,-,CASGATGVNEQFF
TRBV6-5,TRBJ1-2,-,CASSSITGTVYGYTF
TRBV19,TRBJ1-2,-,CASSQANYGYTF